The 24 T cell receptor beta chains listed next were all sequenced from one sample in a study of shared clonotypes between healthy human individuals. The table came from immunoSEQ multiplex PCR; TCRdb's copy has only in-frame clones and leaves some out. Here the sample spans fewer than 2.5 million clones, under 95% being singletons. The source material was naive CD4+ T cells from PBMCs. The subset was: CD45RA+ positively selected. The origin of the receptors is a man younger than 30 in good health. Some clones in this sample may be carry-over from other donors' samples.

The CDR3 sequence is CATSRGNNPGAYEQYF. CDR3 DNA sequence: TGTGCCACCAGCAGAGGCAATAACCCGGGAGCCTACGAGCAGTACTTC. This sequence joins TRBV15 and TRBJ2-7; D possibly corresponds to TRBD2 (6 bases). Trimming removed 1 base at V and 2 bases at J, with 15 bases between. Germline CDR1 LNHNV, CDR2 YYDKDF (reference sequence). The CDR3 has 16 residues.

V and J are TRBV5-6 and TRBJ1-1; the D gene is possibly TRBD1 (6 bases). The CDR3 loop spans 13 amino acids. V was clipped by 4 bases and J by 3 bases, with 10 bases between them. CDR1 SGHDT and CDR2 YYEEEE come from the germline V gene. The CDR3 DNA reads as TGTGCCAGCAGCCCGTGGACAGACACTGAAGCTTTCTTT. It specifies CASSPWTDTEAFF.

V usage is TRBV27 and J usage is TRBJ1-4; 10 nucleotides match TRBD1. Germline loops: CDR1 MNHEY, CDR2 SMNVEV (reference sequence). This CDR3 comprises 17 residues. The V and J ends lost 2 bases and 10 bases, in that order; junction bases with no gene match: 13. The CDR3 DNA reads as TGTGCCAGCAGTTTAGCCTCCGGGACAGGGGTGAAGGGAAAACTGTTTTTT. Its translation is CASSLASGTGVKGKLFF. Full variable domain (rest looked up from reference TRBV27 and TRBJ1-4): EAQVTQNPRYLITVTGKKLTVTCSQNMNHEYMSWYRQDPGLGLRQIYYSMNVEVTDKGDVPEGYKVSRKEKRNFPLILESPSPNQTSLYFCASSLASGTGVKGKLFFGSGTQLSVL.

A word on this clone: The same CDR3 can be traced to other DNA sequences in this sample. The gene calls are TRBV19 and TRBJ1-5; 7 nucleotides align to TRBD1. This CDR3 has 14 amino acids. From germline, CDR1 is LNHDA and CDR2 SQIVND (reference sequence). With V trimmed by 2 bases and J by 6 bases, 4 bases remained unmatched. The CDR3 sequence: CASSIRGGGQPQHF. DNA of the CDR3: TGTGCCAGTAGTATAAGAGGGGGCGGTCAGCCCCAGCATTTT.

The V gene is TRBV6-5, the J gene TRBJ2-7; tentative D call: TRBD1 (6 bases). Trimming took off 2 bases at V and 5 bases at J, with 16 bases between the two ends. The germline V gene has CDR1 MNHEY and CDR2 SVGAGI. The CDR3 totals 15 residues. CDR3 in amino acids: CASSYPGAQGNEQYF. As DNA, the CDR3 is TGTGCCAGCAGTTACCCAGGCGCACAGGGAAACGAGCAGTACTTC.

The chain links TRBV28 to TRBJ1-2, with D perhaps TRBD1 (6 bases). The CDR3 contains 15 residues. Trimming shortened V by 6 bases and J by 7 bases, and 21 bases separated the two germline ends. Germline assignment: CDR1 MDHEN and CDR2 SYDVKM. CDR3 bases: TGTGCCAGCAGACGCGAACAGGGAGTCTCTTTTGGCTACACCTTC. As protein: CASRREQGVSFGYTF.

The chain recombines TRBV6-6 with TRBJ2-3; TRBD2 matches 7 bases. Looked up from germline, CDR1 is MNHNY and CDR2 is SVGAGI (reference sequence). Trimming at V came to 6 bases and at J to 0 bases, leaving 3 bases not matched to a gene. The CDR3 loop spans 14 amino acids. CDR3 in DNA: TGTGCCAGCAGACTAGCGTCTAGCACAGATACGCAGTATTTT. Its protein product is CASRLASSTDTQYF.

The chain recombines TRBV6-1 with TRBJ1-5; unclear D gene. This CDR3 has 15 residues. CDR1 and CDR2 (germline): MNHNS, SASEGT. With 4 bases removed from V and 2 bases from J, the gap between germline ends came to 12 bases. Here the CDR3 reads CASSGVGKGNQPQHF. CDR3 nucleotides: TGTGCCAGCAGTGGTGTAGGCAAGGGCAATCAGCCCCAGCATTTT.

In the case of this clone: Different DNA sequences within this sample yield the same CDR3. The chain links TRBV5-1 to TRBJ2-5, with D unresolved. Germline V lookup: CDR1 SGHRS, CDR2 YFSETQ. CDR3 length: 13 amino acids. Trimming stripped 5 bases from V and 1 base from J, with 9 bases between. The CDR3 sequence: CASSYTPQETQYF. The CDR3 DNA is TGCGCCAGCAGTTATACTCCCCAAGAGACCCAGTACTTC.

The chain is built from TRBV12-1 and TRBJ2-6; the table's D call TRBD2 went unverified against the DNA. TRBV12-1 is termed a pseudogene. This CDR3 is built from 17 residues. CDR3 protein: CASSSPWHYSGANVLTF. The CDR3 nucleotides are TGTGCCAGCAGCTCCCCCTGGCACTACTCTGGGGCCAACGTCCTGACTTTC.

The chain has TRBV5-6 and TRBJ1-1, with D possibly matching TRBD1 (6 bases). The CDR3 has 16 amino acids. V was trimmed by 0 bases and J by 0 bases, leaving 12 bases between them. Germline loops: CDR1 SGHDT, CDR2 YYEEEE. This CDR3 reads CASSLGQAGVNTEAFF. The CDR3 DNA sequence: TGTGCCAGCAGCTTGGGTCAGGCAGGGGTGAACACTGAAGCTTTCTTT.

Comment on this clone: The sample carries other DNA sequences with the same CDR3. The chain uses TRBV5-1 and TRBJ2-1, with D maybe TRBD2 (5 bases). The CDR3 is made up of 13 amino acids. The V gene's germline CDR1 is SGHRS and CDR2 YFSETQ. The V end lost 2 bases, the J end lost 3 bases, and 6 bases lay between the germline ends. The CDR3 nucleotides read TGCGCCAGCAGCTTAGGACTCTACAATGAGCAGTTCTTC. Translating gives CASSLGLYNEQFF.

The CDR3 sequence is CASSVTGTGGDQPQHF. The CDR3 DNA reads TGTGCCAGCAGTGTCACCGGGACAGGGGGGGATCAGCCCCAGCATTTT. The chain uses TRBV28 and TRBJ1-5; 11 bases are shared with TRBD1. This CDR3 region has 16 residues. Germline V gene sequence: CDR1 MDHEN, CDR2 SYDVKM. The V gene end was trimmed by 5 bases and the J gene end by 5 bases; junction bases not matched to a gene: 8.

This rearrangement joins TRBV9 to TRBJ1-6; the match to TRBD1 covers 7 bases. CDR3 size: 13 residues. Germline V gene sequence: CDR1 SGDLS, CDR2 YYNGEE. The ends lost 6 bases at V and 10 bases at J; junction bases unmatched: 7. The CDR3, as DNA: TGTGCCAGCACCCGGGACAGCGACTCACCCCTCCACTTT. Translating gives CASTRDSDSPLHF.

The chain has TRBV29-1 and TRBJ2-1; 7 positions agree with TRBD2. Germline-derived CDR1 and CDR2 are SQVTM and ANQGSEA. This CDR3 has 15 residues. With 1 base clipped from V and 5 bases from J, the junction kept 8 bases outside the gene matches. This chain's CDR3 is CSVEGFPGGNNEQFF. DNA of the CDR3: TGCAGCGTTGAAGGTTTTCCGGGAGGCAACAATGAGCAGTTCTTC.

The chain combines TRBV10-3 with TRBJ2-5; D uncertain. The J call may be mistaken, given a closer DNA end match to TRBJ2-7. Looked up from germline, CDR1 is ENHRY and CDR2 is SYGVKD. This CDR3 has 13 amino acids. In DNA form, the CDR3 reads TGTGCCATCAGTGAATCCGTTTACGACGAGCAGTACTTC. Its protein is CAISESVYDEQYF.

The V and J genes are TRBV28 and TRBJ2-2, with 8 positions matching TRBD1. This CDR3 has 16 amino acids. Trimming at V came to 7 bases and at J to 6 bases, leaving 13 bases not matched to a gene. Germline CDR1 reads MDHEN; CDR2 reads SYDVKM. CDR3 nucleotides: TGTGCCAGCAACCAAAGGACAGGGTGGAGGGCCGGGGAGCTGTTTTTT. Its protein product is CASNQRTGWRAGELFF. Together with reference TRBV28 and TRBJ2-2, the CDR3 gives the full variable domain: DVKVTQSSRYLVKRTGEKVFLECVQDMDHENMFWYRQDPGLGLRLIYFSYDVKMKEKGDIPEGYSVSREKKERFSLILESASTNQTSMYLCASNQRTGWRAGELFFGEGSRLTVL.

This chain connects TRBV19 to TRBJ1-3; TRBD1 matches 10 bases. The junction had 8 bases not matched to a gene; V was cut back by 5 bases and J by 4 bases. There are 16 residues in the CDR3. From germline, CDR1 is LNHDA and CDR2 SQIVND (reference sequence). The CDR3 DNA is TGTGCCAGTAGTCGCGCGACAGGGGGCGTAGGAAACACCATATATTTT. Translation: CASSRATGGVGNTIYF.

With regard to this clone: Other nucleotide sequences from this sample produce the same CDR3. DNA of the CDR3: TGTGCCAGCAGTTACTCGGTGGGGGGAGAGACCCAGTACTTC. This codes for CASSYSVGGETQYF. This chain links TRBV6-5 with TRBJ2-5, with D maybe TRBD2 (6 bases). Per the germline V gene, CDR1 is MNHEY and CDR2 is SVGAGI. V gave up 0 bases and J gave up 4 bases, with 9 bases separating them. The length of the CDR3 is 14 residues.

This clone was observed once. The chain has TRBV28 and TRBJ2-7; D is undetermined. The CDR3 has 12 residues. V was cut by 6 bases and J by 6 bases, with 12 bases left in between. Germline V gives CDR1 MDHEN, CDR2 SYDVKM. CDR3 bases: TGTGCCAGCAGGGGCCAACTGGGCGAGCAGTACTTC. Encoded protein: CASRGQLGEQYF. The full variable domain, its missing parts supplied by reference TRBV28 and TRBJ2-7, is DVKVTQSSRYLVKRTGEKVFLECVQDMDHENMFWYRQDPGLGLRLIYFSYDVKMKEKGDIPEGYSVSREKKERFSLILESASTNQTSMYLCASRGQLGEQYFGPGTRLTVT.

CDR3 residues: CATSRGGQGAYYGYTF. In nucleotides, the CDR3 is TGTGCCACCAGCAGGGGCGGACAGGGGGCTTACTATGGCTACACCTTC. The chain uses TRBV15 and TRBJ1-2; 11 nucleotides align to TRBD1. Germline CDR1 LNHNV, CDR2 YYDKDF (reference sequence). The CDR3 contains 16 residues. The J segment lost 3 bases and the V segment lost 3 bases, leaving 6 bases of the junction unmatched.

A word on this clone: Within the sample, other DNA sequences also encode this same CDR3. The genes are TRBV5-1 and TRBJ2-1; TRBD2 aligns across 15 bases. The CDR3 totals 15 residues. The ends lost 4 bases at V and 8 bases at J; junction bases unmatched: 4. The germline gives CDR1 SGHRS, CDR2 YFSETQ. CDR3 nucleotides: TGCGCCAGCAGCCAGGGACTAGCGGGAGGCGATGAGCAGTTCTTC. Its translation is CASSQGLAGGDEQFF.

The rearrangement links TRBV10-1 to TRBJ2-7; 8 bases agree with TRBD2. CDR1 WNHNN and CDR2 SYGVQD come from the germline V gene (reference sequence). This CDR3 spans 19 amino acids. J gave up 4 bases and V 10 bases, and 27 bases lay outside the gene matches. The CDR3 region is CATKWLRINRAGAGYEQYF. The CDR3 DNA sequence: TGCGCCACCAAGTGGTTGAGAATCAACCGAGCGGGAGCCGGGTACGAGCAGTACTTC.

The J gene is TRBJ2-7, the V gene TRBV15; the D gene is possibly TRBD2 (5 bases). The V and J ends lost 1 base and 2 bases respectively, with 9 bases between them. The CDR3 is made up of 14 amino acids. Germline V gives CDR1 LNHNV, CDR2 YYDKDF (reference sequence). CDR3 loop: CATSRGSEAYEQYF. In DNA, the CDR3 is TGTGCCACCAGCAGAGGGTCGGAGGCCTACGAGCAGTACTTC.